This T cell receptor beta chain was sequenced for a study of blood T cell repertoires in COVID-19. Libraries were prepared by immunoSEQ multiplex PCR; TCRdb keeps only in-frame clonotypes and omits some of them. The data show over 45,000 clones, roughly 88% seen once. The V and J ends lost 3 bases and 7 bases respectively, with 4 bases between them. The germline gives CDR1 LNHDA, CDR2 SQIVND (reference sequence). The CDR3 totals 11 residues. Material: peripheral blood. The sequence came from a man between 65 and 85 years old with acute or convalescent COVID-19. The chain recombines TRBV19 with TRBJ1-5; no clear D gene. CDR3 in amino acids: CASSIGQPQHF. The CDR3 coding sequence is TGTGCCAGTAGTATCGGGCAGCCCCAGCATTTT.